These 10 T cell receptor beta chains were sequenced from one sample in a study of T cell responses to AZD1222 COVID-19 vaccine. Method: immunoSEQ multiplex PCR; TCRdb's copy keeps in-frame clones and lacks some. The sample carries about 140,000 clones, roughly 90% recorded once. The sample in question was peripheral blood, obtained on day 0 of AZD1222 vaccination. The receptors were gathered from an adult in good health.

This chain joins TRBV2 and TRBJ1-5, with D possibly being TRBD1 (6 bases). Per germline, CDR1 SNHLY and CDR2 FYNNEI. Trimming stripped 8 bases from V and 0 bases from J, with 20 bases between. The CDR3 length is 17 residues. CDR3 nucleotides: TGTGCCAGCGGCGACAGGACTACCGTATATAGCAATCAGCCCCAGCATTTT. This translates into CASGDRTTVYSNQPQHF.

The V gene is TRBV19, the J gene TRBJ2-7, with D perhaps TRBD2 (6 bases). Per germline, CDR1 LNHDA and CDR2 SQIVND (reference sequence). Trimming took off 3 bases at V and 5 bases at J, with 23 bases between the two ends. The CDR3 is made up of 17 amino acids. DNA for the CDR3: TGTGCCAGTAGTATTTCCCAAGGAATCGGCGCGGGAAACGAGCAGTACTTC. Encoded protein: CASSISQGIGAGNEQYF.

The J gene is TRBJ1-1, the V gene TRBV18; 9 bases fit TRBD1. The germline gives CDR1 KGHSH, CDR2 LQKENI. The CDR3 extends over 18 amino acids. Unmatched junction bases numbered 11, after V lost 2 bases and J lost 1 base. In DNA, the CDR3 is TGTGCCAGCTCACCATCAGGGACAGGGAGGATCGGGAACACTGAAGCTTTCTTT. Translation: CASSPSGTGRIGNTEAFF.

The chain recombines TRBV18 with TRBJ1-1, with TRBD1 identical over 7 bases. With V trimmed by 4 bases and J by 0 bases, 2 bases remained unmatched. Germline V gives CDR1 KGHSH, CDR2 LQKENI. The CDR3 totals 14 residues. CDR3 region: CASSRGQLNTEAFF. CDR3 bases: TGTGCCAGCTCACGGGGACAGCTGAACACTGAAGCTTTCTTT.

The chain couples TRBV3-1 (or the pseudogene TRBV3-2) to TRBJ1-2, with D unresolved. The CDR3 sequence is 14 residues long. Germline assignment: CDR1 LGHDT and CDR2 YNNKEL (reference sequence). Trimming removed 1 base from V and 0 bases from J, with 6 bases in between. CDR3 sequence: CASSQVSANYGYTF. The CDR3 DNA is TGTGCCAGCAGCCAAGTTTCAGCTAACTATGGCTACACCTTC.

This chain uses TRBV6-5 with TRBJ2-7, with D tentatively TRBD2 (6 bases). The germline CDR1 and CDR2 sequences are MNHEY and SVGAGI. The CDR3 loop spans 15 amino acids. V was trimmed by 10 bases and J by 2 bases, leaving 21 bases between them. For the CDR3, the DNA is TGTGCCACCTCCGCGAATATAGCGGACCCCTACGAGCAGTACTTC. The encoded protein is CATSANIADPYEQYF.

The CDR3 coding sequence is TGTGCCAGCAGCGGACAGGGGGCCTACGAGCAGTACTTC. It encodes CASSGQGAYEQYF. This chain uses TRBV2 with TRBJ2-7; TRBD1 aligns across 10 bases. The V gene's germline CDR1 is SNHLY and CDR2 FYNNEI. This CDR3 comprises 13 residues. Trimming took 6 bases from V and 2 from J; bases not matched to a gene: 1.

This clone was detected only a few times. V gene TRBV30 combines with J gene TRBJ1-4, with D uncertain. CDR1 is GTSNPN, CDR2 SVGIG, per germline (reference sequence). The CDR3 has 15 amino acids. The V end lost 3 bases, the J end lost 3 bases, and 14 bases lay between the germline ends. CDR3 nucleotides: TGTGCCTGGAGGGCTTTTAGAGGCGCTAATGAAAAACTGTTTTTT. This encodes CAWRAFRGANEKLFF.

The CDR3: CASSDGQLNAEAFF. In DNA form, the CDR3 reads TGTGCCAGCAGTGACGGGCAGTTAAACGCTGAAGCTTTCTTT. The chain employs TRBV2 and TRBJ1-1; D uncertain. The CDR3 runs to 14 residues. The V end was cut by 3 bases, the J end by 6 bases, with 14 bases between. Germline V gene sequence: CDR1 SNHLY, CDR2 FYNNEI.

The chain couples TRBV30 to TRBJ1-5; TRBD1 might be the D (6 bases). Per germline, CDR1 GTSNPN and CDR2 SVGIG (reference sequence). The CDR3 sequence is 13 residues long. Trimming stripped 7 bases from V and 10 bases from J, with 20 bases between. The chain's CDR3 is CALGAGANLPQHF. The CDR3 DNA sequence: TGTGCCTTAGGGGCAGGGGCAAATTTACCCCAGCATTTT. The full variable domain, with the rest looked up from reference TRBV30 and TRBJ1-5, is SQTIHQWPATLVQPVGSPLSLECTVEGTSNPNLYWYRQAAGRGLQLLFYSVGIGQISSEVPQNLSASRPQDRQFILSSKKLLLSDSGFYLCALGAGANLPQHFGDGTRLSIL.